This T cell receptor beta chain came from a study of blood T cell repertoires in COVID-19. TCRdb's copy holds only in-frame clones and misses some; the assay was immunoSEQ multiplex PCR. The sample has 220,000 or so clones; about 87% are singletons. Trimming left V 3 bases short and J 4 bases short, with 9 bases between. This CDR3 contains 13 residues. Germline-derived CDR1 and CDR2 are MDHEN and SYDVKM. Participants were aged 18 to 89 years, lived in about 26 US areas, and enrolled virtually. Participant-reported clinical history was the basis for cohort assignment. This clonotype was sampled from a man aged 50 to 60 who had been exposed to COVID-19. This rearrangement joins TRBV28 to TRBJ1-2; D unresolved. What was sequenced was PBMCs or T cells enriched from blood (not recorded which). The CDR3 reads CASSFGDPYGYTF. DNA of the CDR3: TGTGCCAGCAGTTTTGGAGACCCCTATGGCTACACCTTC.